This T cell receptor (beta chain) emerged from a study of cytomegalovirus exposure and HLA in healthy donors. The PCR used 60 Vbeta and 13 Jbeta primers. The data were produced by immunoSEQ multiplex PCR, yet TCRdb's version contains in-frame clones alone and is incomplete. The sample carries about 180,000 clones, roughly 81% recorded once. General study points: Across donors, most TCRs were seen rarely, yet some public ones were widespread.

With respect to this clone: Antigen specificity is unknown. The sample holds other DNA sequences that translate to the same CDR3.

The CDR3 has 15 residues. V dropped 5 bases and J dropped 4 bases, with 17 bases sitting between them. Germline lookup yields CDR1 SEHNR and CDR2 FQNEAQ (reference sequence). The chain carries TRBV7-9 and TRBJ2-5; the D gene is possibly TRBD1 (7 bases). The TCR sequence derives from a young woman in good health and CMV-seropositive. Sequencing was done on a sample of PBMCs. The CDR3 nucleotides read TGTGCCAGCAGCCCAGGGGGGCAGATTGGAGAGACCCAGTACTTC. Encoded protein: CASSPGGQIGETQYF.